This T cell receptor (beta chain) comes out of a study of OX40 agonist ivuxolimab in advanced cancers. As for the study in general: Patients with prior anti-PD-1, anti-PD-L1 or anti-CTLA-4 therapy were eligible; approximately 40% had some.

From germline, CDR1 is LNHNV and CDR2 YYDKDF (reference sequence). The germline V and J ends were trimmed by 1 base and 2 bases, with 10 bases remaining between them. The CDR3 runs 15 residues. Study conclusions and caveats: Mean expanded clone counts were higher in CD8+ than CD4+ T cells. Which antigen the expanded peripheral T cells recognized is unknown. Clonal expansion was among the lowest in partial responders at 0.1-3.0 mg/kg, especially CD8+.

A remark on this clone: Its antigen is unknown.

Sequenced by immunoSEQ multiplex PCR; TCRdb stores in-frame clones only, minus some. Counted here are roughly 100,000 clones, 93% occurring once; the ten biggest clones make up about 0.3%. V and J are TRBV15 and TRBJ2-3, with D possibly being TRBD1 (5 bases). The sequenced sample was CD4+ or CD8+ T cells sorted from blood, obtained in a trial of the OX40 agonist ivuxolimab. This sequence originates from an adult with an advanced solid tumor such as melanoma, head and neck, liver or kidney cancer. The CDR3 region is CATSRVGQATDTQYF. The DNA for the CDR3 is TGTGCCACCAGCAGAGTTGGACAAGCCACAGATACGCAGTATTTT.